What follows are 13 T cell receptor beta chains derived from one specimen sequenced in a study of blood T cell repertoires in COVID-19. The method was immunoSEQ multiplex PCR; TCRdb's version includes in-frame clones alone and lacks a portion of them. The sample includes some 76,000 clones, around 80% of them seen just once. The sequencing sample was made of peripheral blood. These TCRs come from a man aged 45-65 years with COVID-19, enrolled during active disease.

This chain joins TRBV5-1 and TRBJ1-2, with 8 bases lining up with TRBD1. Germline CDR1 is SGHRS and CDR2 is YFSETQ. The CDR3 is made up of 15 amino acids. V trimming: 2 bases; J trimming: 3 bases; junction bases outside the gene matches: 6. The DNA for the CDR3 is TGCGCCAGCAGCTTCTCAGGGGGCGCCGACTATGGCTACACCTTC. This sequence encodes CASSFSGGADYGYTF.

The J gene is TRBJ1-6, the V gene TRBV10-2; D ambiguous. CDR3 length equals 12 residues. The V gene lost 2 bases and the J gene lost 14 bases, with 10 bases spanning the gap. The germline CDR1 and CDR2 sequences are WSHSY and SAAADI. CDR3 in amino acids: CASSEDEVSLHF. CDR3 DNA sequence: TGCGCCAGCAGTGAGGACGAGGTATCCCTCCACTTT.

The CDR3 sequence: CASSEVRGDGANVLTF. CDR3 nucleotide sequence: TGTGCCAGCAGTGAGGTGCGGGGGGATGGGGCCAACGTCCTGACTTTC. J is TRBJ2-6 and V is TRBV6-1; TRBD2 aligns across 8 bases. With 3 bases clipped from V and 3 bases from J, the junction kept 4 bases outside the gene matches. CDR1 and CDR2 (germline): MNHNS, SASEGT. The CDR3 extends over 16 amino acids.

This chain joins TRBV11-3 and TRBJ2-5; 7 bases are shared with TRBD1. V shed 1 base and J 5 bases; nucleotides not matched to a gene: 7. Germline V gene lookup returns CDR1 SGHNT and CDR2 YENEEA. The CDR3 loop spans 15 amino acids. Here the CDR3 DNA reads TGTGCCAGCAGCTTAGGAGGGGGCAGGGACGAGACCCAGTACTTC. Protein sequence: CASSLGGGRDETQYF.

The rearrangement joins TRBV28 to TRBJ1-1; D gene unclear. The CDR3 spans 15 residues. Germline CDR1 reads MDHEN; CDR2 reads SYDVKM. V dropped 2 bases and J dropped 4 bases, with 14 bases sitting between them. The CDR3 nucleotides read TGTGCCAGCAGTTTAGCGAAGGGAGGTGTCACTGAAGCTTTCTTT. It is translated as CASSLAKGGVTEAFF.

This clone was picked up one time. V and J are TRBV27 and TRBJ2-3; 10 positions match TRBD1. Germline V gene lookup returns CDR1 MNHEY and CDR2 SMNVEV (reference sequence). The CDR3 has 15 residues. Germline trimming cut 5 bases from V and 0 bases from J; bases unmatched to any gene: 2. CDR3 nucleotide sequence: TGTGCCAGCAGTAAGACAGGGGGCAGCACAGATACGCAGTATTTT. Its protein is CASSKTGGSTDTQYF.

This clone was counted a few times. The rearrangement links TRBV30 to TRBJ1-5; TRBD1 might be the D (6 bases). This CDR3 comprises 13 residues. Germline V lookup: CDR1 GTSNPN, CDR2 SVGIG (reference sequence). The V end lost 2 bases, the J end lost 6 bases, and 11 bases lay between the germline ends. The CDR3 region is CAWSSGETQPQHF. The CDR3 nucleotides read TGTGCCTGGAGTTCAGGGGAAACTCAGCCCCAGCATTTT.

This sequence joins TRBV9 and TRBJ1-3, with D uncertain. CDR1 is SGDLS, CDR2 YYNGEE, per germline. The CDR3 has 14 residues. V was trimmed by 5 bases and J by 0 bases, leaving 9 bases between them. The CDR3 DNA follows: TGTGCCAGCAGTGCCGACACCTCTGGAAACACCATATATTTT. Protein product: CASSADTSGNTIYF.

V gene TRBV7-2 combines with J gene TRBJ1-3, with 7 bases identical to TRBD1. Germline CDR1 and CDR2: SGHTA and FQGNSA. The CDR3 has 16 amino acids. V shed 5 bases and J 4 bases; nucleotides not matched to a gene: 11. The CDR3 spells CASSPNRQGRGNTIYF. In DNA form, the CDR3 reads TGTGCCAGCAGCCCAAACCGACAGGGCAGGGGAAACACCATATATTTT.

CDR3 DNA sequence: TGTGCCAGCAGCTTGGGACTAGCGACAGATACGCAGTATTTT. Translated: CASSLGLATDTQYF. The chain carries TRBV13 and TRBJ2-3, with 10 bases matching TRBD2. CDR3 length: 14 amino acids. V was pared by 3 bases and J by 3 bases, with 0 bases of the junction left unmatched. Per germline, CDR1 PRHDT and CDR2 FYEKMQ (reference sequence).

This sequence joins TRBV5-5 and TRBJ2-2; D is possibly TRBD1 (6 bases). Looked up from germline, CDR1 is SGHKS and CDR2 is YYEKEE (reference sequence). Trimming cost V 4 bases and J 3 bases, with 22 bases left between them. CDR3 length equals 18 residues. CDR3 amino acids: CASSPRGQGPLDTGELFF. The CDR3 DNA reads TGTGCCAGCAGCCCCCGAGGTCAGGGGCCTCTGGACACCGGGGAGCTGTTTTTT.

This sequence joins TRBV5-1 and TRBJ2-3; 11 bases are shared with TRBD2. Trimming at V came to 4 bases and at J to 3 bases, leaving 22 bases not matched to a gene. This CDR3 is 21 amino acids long. Germline V lookup: CDR1 SGHRS, CDR2 YFSETQ. CDR3 nucleotide sequence: TGCGCCAGCAGCCCCTCGATGGGCTCCTCGGCTAGCGGGAGGTGGACAGATACGCAGTATTTT. The encoded protein is CASSPSMGSSASGRWTDTQYF.

The chain recombines TRBV10-3 with TRBJ1-6; 8 nucleotides agree with TRBD1. Germline V gene lookup returns CDR1 ENHRY and CDR2 SYGVKD. With 10 bases clipped from V and 5 bases from J, the junction kept 7 bases outside the gene matches. The CDR3 runs 14 residues. The CDR3, as DNA: TGTGCCAGCAGAACGGGACAGGATAATTCACCCCTCCACTTT. This encodes CASRTGQDNSPLHF.